The 27 T cell receptor beta chains below all came from one sample that was sequenced in a study of graft-versus-host responses after intestinal transplantation (dated by TCRdb to the early 2020s). The library relied on the immunoSEQ multiplex PCR assay. The clones in this table, taken by TCRdb from immuneACCESS, are in-frame only. Not every clone is retained; where verified, under half of the shortfall comes from an unresolved V gene, and the cause of the rest is unknown. The sample data list 33,000 or so clones, and approximately 96% of these were observed just once. The ten top clones hold about 0.78% of the sample. The material sequenced was PBMCs, taken 16 days after intestinal transplant. The receptors come from a human patient who received an intestinal transplant, so some T cells may come from the graft donor.

In DNA form, the CDR3 reads TGTGCCAGCAGCCCCCTGACAGGGTGGAGGACTGAAGCTTTCTTT. Protein sequence: CASSPLTGWRTEAFF. This chain links TRBV7-9 with TRBJ1-1; 7 bases fit TRBD1. Germline CDR1 reads SEHNR; CDR2 reads FQNEAQ (reference sequence). The CDR3 consists of 15 residues. V lost 5 bases to trimming and J lost 5 bases; unmatched junction nucleotides: 11.

The rearrangement uses TRBV6-5 and TRBJ1-1; no reliable D call. V was cut by 2 bases and J by 1 base, with 8 bases left in between. This CDR3 region has 14 residues. Germline V CDR1 and CDR2: MNHEY, SVGAGI. The CDR3 spells CASSYEKENTEAFF. The CDR3 nucleotides are TGTGCCAGCAGTTACGAAAAGGAGAACACTGAAGCTTTCTTT.

The gene calls are TRBV28 and TRBJ2-7; tentatively, D is TRBD1 (6 bases). Germline V gene data show CDR1 as MDHEN and CDR2 as SYDVKM. Trimming left V 2 bases short and J 0 bases short, with 14 bases between. The CDR3 runs to 16 residues. CDR3 residues: CASSLELGTTSYEQYF. The CDR3 DNA reads TGTGCCAGCAGTTTAGAATTGGGGACAACCTCCTACGAGCAGTACTTC. The variable domain in full, completed from reference TRBV28 and TRBJ2-7, reads DVKVTQSSRYLVKRTGEKVFLECVQDMDHENMFWYRQDPGLGLRLIYFSYDVKMKEKGDIPEGYSVSREKKERFSLILESASTNQTSMYLCASSLELGTTSYEQYFGPGTRLTVT.

This chain links TRBV27 with TRBJ1-1, with D perhaps TRBD1 (6 bases). There are 15 residues in the CDR3. Between the trimmed V and J ends, which lost 0 bases and 5 bases, there was a span of 13 bases. CDR1 is MNHEY, CDR2 SMNVEV, per germline (reference sequence). CDR3 sequence: CASSLSRGGGTEAFF. CDR3 bases: TGTGCCAGCAGTTTATCGCGAGGGGGGGGGACTGAAGCTTTCTTT.

This chain uses TRBV5-8 with TRBJ2-7; D is perhaps TRBD1 (6 bases). CDR1 and CDR2 from the germline V gene are SGHTS and YDEGEE. This CDR3 is 13 amino acids long. Trimming removed 0 bases from V and 4 bases from J, with 8 bases in between. The CDR3 region is CASSLGGRYEQYF. The CDR3, as DNA: TGTGCCAGCAGCTTGGGGGGGCGGTACGAGCAGTACTTC.

The gene calls are TRBV11-2 and TRBJ2-3, with 14 bases identical to TRBD2. Germline-derived CDR1 and CDR2 are SGHAT and FQNNGV. There are 19 residues in the CDR3. J was trimmed by 2 bases and V by 2 bases; bases with no gene match: 9. The CDR3 sequence is CASSLTGLAGGGNTDTQYF. The CDR3 region has the DNA TGTGCCAGCAGCTTAACAGGACTAGCGGGAGGTGGTAACACAGATACGCAGTATTTT. The whole variable domain, filled in from reference TRBV11-2 and TRBJ2-3, reads EAGVAQSPRYKIIEKRQSVAFWCNPISGHATLYWYQQILGQGPKLLIQFQNNGVVDDSQLPKDRFSAERLKGVDSTLKIQPAKLEDSAVYLCASSLTGLAGGGNTDTQYFGPGTRLTVL.

The chain carries TRBV6-6 and TRBJ2-1; 7 nucleotides agree with TRBD1. The CDR3 loop spans 12 amino acids. Germline-derived CDR1 and CDR2 are MNHNY and SVGAGI (reference sequence). J lost 8 bases, V lost 6 bases, and 4 bases had no gene match. The CDR3 region is CASRRQGYEQFF. For the CDR3, the DNA is TGTGCCAGCAGACGACAGGGCTATGAGCAGTTCTTC.

V and J are TRBV4-2 and TRBJ1-1, with D possibly matching TRBD1 (5 bases). CDR3 length: 15 amino acids. Germline V gene sequence: CDR1 LGHNA, CDR2 YNFKEQ. Trimming left V 0 bases short and J 10 bases short, with 18 bases between. The CDR3 region has the DNA TGTGCCAGCAGCCAAGATTCTGGGACTACACCGGGAGCTTTCTTT. This sequence encodes CASSQDSGTTPGAFF.

The chain is built from TRBV6-5 and TRBJ1-1; D is unresolved. CDR3 size: 12 residues. Germline values: CDR1 MNHEY, CDR2 SVGAGI. The V end lost 6 bases, the J end lost 4 bases, and 9 bases lay between the germline ends. The CDR3 DNA reads as TGTGCCAGCAGCCGGAGAGGCACTGAAGCTTTCTTT. It encodes CASSRRGTEAFF.

V usage is TRBV4-2 and J usage is TRBJ1-4; a possible D gene is TRBD1 (6 bases). Germline CDR1 and CDR2: LGHNA and YNFKEQ. Trimming cost V 5 bases and J 11 bases, with 18 bases left between them. The CDR3 covers 14 residues. CDR3 protein: CASSNRDGEEKLFF. CDR3 in DNA: TGTGCCAGCAGCAACAGGGACGGTGAAGAGAAACTGTTTTTT.

This clone occurred a few times. This chain links TRBV14 with TRBJ1-4; D might be TRBD1 (6 bases). The CDR3 is made up of 16 amino acids. Germline CDR1 and CDR2: SGHDN and FVKESK. The V gene lost 1 base and the J gene lost 6 bases, with 15 bases spanning the gap. DNA of the CDR3: TGTGCCAGCAGCCAAGCGATAGGGGGACTGGATGAAAAACTGTTTTTT. Translating gives CASSQAIGGLDEKLFF.

The J gene is TRBJ2-5, the V gene TRBV5-5, with D perhaps matching TRBD1 (5 bases). Trimming removed 3 bases at V and 1 base at J, with 10 bases between. Germline loops: CDR1 SGHKS, CDR2 YYEKEE (reference sequence). This CDR3 spans 14 amino acids. CDR3 sequence: CASSSVGVQETQYF. The CDR3 DNA reads as TGTGCCAGCAGCTCCGTAGGGGTCCAAGAGACCCAGTACTTC.

The chain carries TRBV7-3 and TRBJ2-2; D is unresolved. There are 11 residues in the CDR3. V lost 5 bases to trimming and J lost 6 bases, with 4 bases between them. CDR1 SGHTA and CDR2 FQGTGA come from the germline V gene. As DNA, the CDR3 is TGTGCCAGCAGCGGGGCCGGGGAGCTGTTTTTT. Protein sequence: CASSGAGELFF.

This clone was observed a single time. The chain employs TRBV4-1 and TRBJ1-1; D is unclear. The CDR3 contains 16 residues. In germline, CDR1 is MGHRA, CDR2 YSYEKL. Trimming cost V 3 bases and J 4 bases, with 18 bases left between them. CDR3 coding DNA: TGCGCCAGCAGCCATTCTTCAGGAGACCCGGGCACTGAAGCTTTCTTT. Protein product: CASSHSSGDPGTEAFF.

The chain links TRBV9 to TRBJ2-3, with D possibly being TRBD1 or TRBD2 (5 bases each). The germline V and J ends were trimmed by 10 bases and 1 base, with 16 bases remaining between them. The CDR3 is made up of 14 amino acids. Looked up from germline, CDR1 is SGDLS and CDR2 is YYNGEE. The DNA for the CDR3 is TGTGCCTCCAACCCCGGGGCTCGCACAGATACGCAGTATTTT. Translating gives CASNPGARTDTQYF.

The chain employs TRBV7-7 and TRBJ2-2; D gene uncertain. This CDR3 has 15 residues. V lost 7 bases, J lost 7 bases, and 19 bases lay in between. CDR1 and CDR2 from the germline V gene are SSHAT and FNYEAQ (reference sequence). Here the CDR3 reads CASTQLGKVGGELFF. CDR3 coding DNA: TGTGCCAGCACCCAGCTGGGGAAAGTAGGCGGGGAGCTGTTTTTT. Full variable domain (remainder filled in from reference TRBV7-7 and TRBJ2-2): GAGVSQSPRYKVTKRGQDVTLRCDPISSHATLYWYQQALGQGPEFLTYFNYEAQPDKSGLPSDRFSAERPEGSISTLTIQRTEQRDSAMYRCASTQLGKVGGELFFGEGSRLTVL.

The V gene is TRBV7-8, the J gene TRBJ1-1, with D unresolved. The CDR3 is made up of 14 amino acids. Germline assignment: CDR1 SGHVS and CDR2 FQNEAQ. V was cut by 3 bases and J by 3 bases, with 11 bases left in between. CDR3 in amino acids: CASSFRPADTEAFF. In DNA, the CDR3 is TGTGCCAGCAGCTTCCGACCCGCGGACACTGAAGCTTTCTTT.

This CDR3 is CASSARDRGREETQYF. Written as DNA, the CDR3 is TGTGCCAGCTCAGCCCGGGACAGGGGGCGTGAAGAGACCCAGTACTTC. This chain connects TRBV18 to TRBJ2-5, with 12 positions matching TRBD1. J was trimmed by 3 bases and V by 5 bases; bases with no gene match: 7. The CDR3 consists of 16 residues. The V gene's germline CDR1 is KGHSH and CDR2 LQKENI.

Comment on this clone: The sample holds other DNA sequences that translate to the same CDR3. V usage is TRBV2 and J usage is TRBJ2-5; no clear D. V shed 7 bases and J shed 2 bases, with 8 bases lying between them. The CDR3 has 12 residues. CDR1 and CDR2 from the germline V gene are SNHLY and FYNNEI. CDR3: CASIGLQETQYF. The CDR3 bases are TGTGCCAGCATAGGCTTACAAGAGACCCAGTACTTC.

V is TRBV18 and J is TRBJ2-1; 7 bases match TRBD2. Germline CDR1 KGHSH, CDR2 LQKENI. Unmatched junction bases numbered 0, after V lost 1 base and J lost 0 bases. The CDR3 has 15 amino acids. CDR3 nucleotide sequence: TGTGCCAGCTCACCACGGACTAGCTCCTACAATGAGCAGTTCTTC. Translated, it gives CASSPRTSSYNEQFF.

The chain links TRBV4-1 to TRBJ2-1; the match to TRBD1 covers 9 bases. With V trimmed by 4 bases and J by 8 bases, 6 bases remained unmatched. Per the germline V gene, CDR1 is MGHRA and CDR2 is YSYEKL. The CDR3 length is 14 residues. The CDR3 spells CASSPKDRGYEQFF. DNA of the CDR3: TGCGCCAGCAGCCCAAAGGACAGGGGCTATGAGCAGTTCTTC.

For the CDR3, the DNA is TGTGCCAGCAGCCTCAGAGCGGGACAGGGGATCCAGCCCCAGCATTTT. The encoded protein is CASSLRAGQGIQPQHF. This sequence joins TRBV27 and TRBJ1-5, with 10 bases lining up with TRBD1. With V trimmed by 6 bases and J by 7 bases, 12 bases remained unmatched. Germline loops: CDR1 MNHEY, CDR2 SMNVEV (reference sequence). This CDR3 comprises 16 residues.

The V call is TRBV6-5, the J call TRBJ2-7; 8 bases map to TRBD2. The length of the CDR3 is 15 residues. Per the germline V gene, CDR1 is MNHEY and CDR2 is SVGAGI. V trimming: 0 bases; J trimming: 3 bases; junction bases outside the gene matches: 4. Written as DNA, the CDR3 is TGTGCCAGCAGTTACTCGGAACTAGCGGTCTACGAGCAGTACTTC. Translation gives CASSYSELAVYEQYF.

The rearrangement uses TRBV6-5 and TRBJ1-1; tentatively, D is TRBD1 (6 bases). Per germline, CDR1 MNHEY and CDR2 SVGAGI. The CDR3 is made up of 14 amino acids. The V end lost 6 bases, the J end lost 1 base, and 12 bases lay between the germline ends. The CDR3 nucleotides are TGTGCCAGCAGAAGAGGACAGTCGAACACTGAAGCTTTCTTT. Protein sequence: CASRRGQSNTEAFF.

The J gene is TRBJ1-1, the V gene TRBV7-8, with 7 bases aligning to TRBD1. CDR3 size: 14 residues. The V segment lost 5 bases and the J segment 1 base; nucleotides outside the gene matches: 4. Germline assignment: CDR1 SGHVS and CDR2 FQNEAQ. This chain's CDR3 is CASSRRDRNTEAFF. CDR3 nucleotides: TGTGCCAGCAGCCGCCGGGACAGGAACACTGAAGCTTTCTTT.

The CDR3, as DNA: TGTGCCAGCAGTGAAGGGGACGGTGACGTCGGGAACACTGAAGCTTTCTTT. Translating gives CASSEGDGDVGNTEAFF. The rearrangement uses TRBV6-1 and TRBJ1-1; a possible D gene is TRBD1 (5 bases). Germline CDR1 and CDR2: MNHNS and SASEGT. Trimming pared 1 base from V and 1 base from J, leaving 16 bases between. The CDR3 sequence is 17 residues long.

The chain uses TRBV11-3 and TRBJ2-5, with D tentatively TRBD1 (6 bases). Trimming removed 2 bases from V and 1 base from J, with 11 bases in between. This CDR3 spans 15 amino acids. Germline CDR1 reads SGHNT; CDR2 reads YENEEA. CDR3 DNA: TGTGCCAGCAGCTTACGGATAGGGGGCCAAGAGACCCAGTACTTC. This gives the protein CASSLRIGGQETQYF.